This T cell receptor (beta chain) was identified in a study of cytomegalovirus exposure and HLA in healthy donors. With 5 bases clipped from V and 8 bases from J, the junction kept 12 bases outside the gene matches. This CDR3 is 15 amino acids long. Germline CDR1 is MDHEN and CDR2 is SYDVKM. A multiplex PCR was run with 60 Vbeta primers and 13 Jbeta primers. Clones were sequenced by immunoSEQ multiplex PCR, and TCRdb holds only the in-frame ones, with some missing. The sample includes 200,000 to 250,000 clones, roughly 83% of them seen just once. To note about this clone: Its antigen is undetermined.

Regarding the study as a whole: As a later analysis showed, a missense DCLRE1C variant was linked to trimming of TCR beta V- and J-genes. Being productive about 87% or about 30% of the time was typical of most TCR beta V segments in an earlier analysis.

This chain connects TRBV28 to TRBJ1-2, with 9 bases identical to TRBD1. Sequencing used PBMCs. The receptor was isolated from a boy aged 2 to 9 in good health and CMV-seronegative. Here the CDR3 reads CASSPYSGTGLGYTF. As DNA, the CDR3 is TGTGCCAGCAGTCCGTACTCCGGGACAGGGCTGGGCTACACCTTC.